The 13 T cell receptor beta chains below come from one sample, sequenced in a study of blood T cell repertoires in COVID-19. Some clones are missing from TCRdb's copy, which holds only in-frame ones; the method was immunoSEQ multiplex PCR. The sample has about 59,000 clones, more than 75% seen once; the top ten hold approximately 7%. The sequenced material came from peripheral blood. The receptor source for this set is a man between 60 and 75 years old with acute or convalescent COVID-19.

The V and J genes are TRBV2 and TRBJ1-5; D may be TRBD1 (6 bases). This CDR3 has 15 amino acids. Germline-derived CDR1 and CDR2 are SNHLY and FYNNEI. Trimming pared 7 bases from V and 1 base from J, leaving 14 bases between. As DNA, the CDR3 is TGTGCCAGCAAGGGGGGGGGTTTCAGCAATCAGCCCCAGCATTTT. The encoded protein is CASKGGGFSNQPQHF.

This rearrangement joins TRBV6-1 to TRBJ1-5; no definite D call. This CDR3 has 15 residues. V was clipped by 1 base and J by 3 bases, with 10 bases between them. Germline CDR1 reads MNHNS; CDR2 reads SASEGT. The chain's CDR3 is CASSEGPYSNQPQHF. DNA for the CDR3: TGTGCCAGCAGTGAAGGCCCCTACTCCAATCAGCCCCAGCATTTT.

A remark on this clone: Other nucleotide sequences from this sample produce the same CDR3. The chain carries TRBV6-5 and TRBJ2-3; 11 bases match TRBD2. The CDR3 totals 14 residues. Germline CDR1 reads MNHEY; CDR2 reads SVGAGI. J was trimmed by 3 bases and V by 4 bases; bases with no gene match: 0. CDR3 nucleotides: TGTGCCAGCAGTTCTAGCGGGGGGACAGATACGCAGTATTTT. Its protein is CASSSSGGTDTQYF.

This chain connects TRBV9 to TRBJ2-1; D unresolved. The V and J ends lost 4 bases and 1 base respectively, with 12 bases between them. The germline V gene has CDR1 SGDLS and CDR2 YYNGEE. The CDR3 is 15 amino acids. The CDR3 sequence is CASSSLGSSYNEQFF. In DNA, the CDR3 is TGTGCCAGCAGCTCCCTCGGGTCTTCCTACAATGAGCAGTTCTTC.

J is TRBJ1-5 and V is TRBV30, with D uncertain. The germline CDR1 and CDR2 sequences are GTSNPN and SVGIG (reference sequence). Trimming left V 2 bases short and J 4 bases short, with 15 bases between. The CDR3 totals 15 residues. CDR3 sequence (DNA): TGTGCCTGGAGTACGGATGGGCACGGTAATCAGCCCCAGCATTTT. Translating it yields CAWSTDGHGNQPQHF.

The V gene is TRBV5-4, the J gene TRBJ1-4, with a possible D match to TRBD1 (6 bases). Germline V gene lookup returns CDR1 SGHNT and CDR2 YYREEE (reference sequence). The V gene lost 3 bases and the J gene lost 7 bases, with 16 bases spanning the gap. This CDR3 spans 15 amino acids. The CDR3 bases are TGTGCCAGCAGCTACGCCGGGGGGCCTGTTGAAAAACTGTTTTTT. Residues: CASSYAGGPVEKLFF.

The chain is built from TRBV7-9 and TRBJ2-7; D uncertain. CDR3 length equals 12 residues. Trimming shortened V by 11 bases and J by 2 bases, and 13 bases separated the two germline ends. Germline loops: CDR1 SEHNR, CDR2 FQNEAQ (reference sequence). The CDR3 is CALSEVTYEQYF. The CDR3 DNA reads TGTGCCCTTTCAGAAGTTACCTACGAGCAGTACTTC.

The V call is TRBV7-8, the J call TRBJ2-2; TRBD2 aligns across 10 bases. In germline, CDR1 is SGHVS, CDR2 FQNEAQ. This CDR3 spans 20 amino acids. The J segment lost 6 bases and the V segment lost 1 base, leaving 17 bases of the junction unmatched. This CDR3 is CASSLVRASGGRSKAGELFF. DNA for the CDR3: TGTGCCAGCAGCTTAGTGAGGGCTAGCGGGGGCCGTTCTAAGGCCGGGGAGCTGTTTTTT. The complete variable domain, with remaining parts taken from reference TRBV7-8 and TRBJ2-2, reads GAGVSQSPRYKVAKRGQDVALRCDPISGHVSLFWYQQALGQGPEFLTYFQNEAQLDKSGLPSDRFFAERPEGSVSTLKIQRTQQEDSAVYLCASSLVRASGGRSKAGELFFGEGSRLTVL.

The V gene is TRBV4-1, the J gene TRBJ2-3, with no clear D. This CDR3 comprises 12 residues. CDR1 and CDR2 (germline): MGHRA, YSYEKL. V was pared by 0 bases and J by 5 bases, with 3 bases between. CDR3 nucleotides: TGCGCCAGCAGCCAAGACGGAGATACGCAGTATTTT. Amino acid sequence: CASSQDGDTQYF.

Here the CDR3 reads CATQADRGEVGELFF. CDR3 in DNA: TGTGCCACCCAAGCAGATCGGGGGGAAGTCGGGGAGCTGTTTTTT. V and J are TRBV13 and TRBJ2-2; TRBD2 aligns across 7 bases. J lost 7 bases, V lost 10 bases, and 15 bases had no gene match. The CDR3 sequence is 15 residues long. Germline V gene data show CDR1 as PRHDT and CDR2 as FYEKMQ (reference sequence).

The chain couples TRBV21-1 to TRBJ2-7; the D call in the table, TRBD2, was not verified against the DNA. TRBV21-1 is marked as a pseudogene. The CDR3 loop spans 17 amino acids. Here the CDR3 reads CASSKGTSGGGNYEQYF. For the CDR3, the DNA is TGTGCCAGCAGCAAAGGGACTAGCGGGGGGGGAAACTACGAGCAGTACTTC.

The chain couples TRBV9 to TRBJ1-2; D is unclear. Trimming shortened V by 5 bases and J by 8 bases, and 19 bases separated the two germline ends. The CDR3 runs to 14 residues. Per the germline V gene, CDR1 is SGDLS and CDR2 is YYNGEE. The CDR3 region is CASRVDLTVGGYTF. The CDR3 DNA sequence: TGTGCCAGCAGGGTTGACTTAACGGTTGGGGGCTACACCTTC.

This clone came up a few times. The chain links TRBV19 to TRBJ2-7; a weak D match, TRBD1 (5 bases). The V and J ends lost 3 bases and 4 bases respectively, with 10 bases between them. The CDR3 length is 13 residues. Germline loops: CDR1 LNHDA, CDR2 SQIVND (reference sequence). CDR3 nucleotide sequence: TGTGCCAGTAGTATGACAGACAGATACGAGCAGTACTTC. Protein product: CASSMTDRYEQYF.